The clone carrying this T cell receptor beta chain was observed many times. The antigen remains unidentified. Germline and junction disagree at one end, which may indicate a read error. Using its own MiXCR run on the 5' RACE reads, TCRdb lists one record per CDR3 protein. This table has 400,000 or so distinct CDR3 sequences, around 20% appearing once. The data stem from a study of T-cell memory formation after mild COVID-19. Overall study results and limits: CD4+ bias marked clones expanding day 15 to 37, unlike balanced contracting clones. Cross-reactive memory apparently joined, as some responding clones appeared in pre-infection memory. Clones that contracted clustered mainly in CM and EM if CD4+ and in EMRA if CD8+.

The germline gives CDR1 SEHNR, CDR2 FQNEAQ (reference sequence). This CDR3 comprises 13 residues. This TCR was recovered from an adult woman who had mild COVID-19 (a few samples of this study predate the infection). Cell type and time point are not known. Sample: PBMCs or a T cell subset sorted from them (not recorded which). The V call is TRBV7-9, the J call TRBJ2-7; D is uncertain. CDR3 region: CASSLDISYEQYF. CDR3 DNA sequence: TGTGCCAGCAGTTTAGACATCTCCTACGAGCAGTACTTC.